These 20 T cell receptor beta chains were sequenced from one sample in a study of blood T cell repertoires in COVID-19. This table comes from immunoSEQ multiplex PCR, and its TCRdb copy is limited to in-frame clones, with some not included. The sample consists of some 430,000 clones, 90% of them appearing once. The sample comprised PBMCs or T cells enriched from blood (not recorded which). The receptors originated from a man aged 18 to 29 who had recovered from COVID-19.

This rearrangement joins TRBV5-5 to TRBJ2-3, with 9 positions matching TRBD2. In germline, CDR1 is SGHKS, CDR2 YYEKEE (reference sequence). Losses at the gene ends were 1 base for V and 3 bases for J; bases not matched to a gene: 6. This CDR3 contains 16 residues. The CDR3 region is CASSLWVAGDTDTQYF. CDR3 sequence (DNA): TGTGCCAGCAGCTTGTGGGTAGCGGGAGATACAGATACGCAGTATTTT.

The gene calls are TRBV27 and TRBJ1-4; TRBD1 matches 9 bases. The CDR3 spans 18 residues. Germline CDR1 MNHEY, CDR2 SMNVEV (reference sequence). Unmatched junction bases numbered 13, after V lost 6 bases and J lost 2 bases. This chain's CDR3 is CASRLTGTGLRTNEKLFF. CDR3 DNA sequence: TGTGCCAGCAGGCTGACCGGGACAGGGCTCAGGACTAATGAAAAACTGTTTTTT.

The chain's CDR3 is CAWSTGINYGYTF. The CDR3 nucleotides read TGTGCCTGGAGTACAGGGATTAACTATGGCTACACCTTC. The rearrangement joins TRBV30 to TRBJ1-2; the D gene is possibly TRBD1 (6 bases). The CDR3 contains 13 residues. V lost 2 bases and J lost 1, with 8 bases in between. Germline V CDR1 and CDR2: GTSNPN, SVGIG (reference sequence).

The chain has TRBV28 and TRBJ2-5, with TRBD2 matching over 8 bases. The CDR3 sequence is 15 residues long. Germline assignment: CDR1 MDHEN and CDR2 SYDVKM. V gave up 6 bases and J gave up 4 bases; unmatched junction bases: 10. CDR3 region: CASRHPGLEGETQYF. Here the CDR3 DNA reads TGTGCCAGCAGGCACCCGGGACTAGAGGGAGAGACCCAGTACTTC.

V gene TRBV5-8 combines with J gene TRBJ2-3, with a tentative D call TRBD1 (5 bases). CDR3 size: 17 residues. The germline CDR1 and CDR2 sequences are SGHTS and YDEGEE. Trimming removed 2 bases at V and 0 bases at J, with 16 bases between. CDR3 DNA sequence: TGTGCCAGCAGCTTTGACTGGGGCGCCTATAGCACAGATACGCAGTATTTT. This encodes CASSFDWGAYSTDTQYF.

The chain is built from TRBV12-2 and TRBJ1-6; the tabulated D call, TRBD1, remains unverified against the DNA. TRBV12-2 is recorded as a pseudogene. The CDR3 extends over 14 amino acids. Here the CDR3 reads CASPEQGDNSPLHF. The CDR3 coding sequence is TGTGCAAGTCCGGAACAGGGCGATAATTCACCCCTCCACTTT.

The chain joins TRBV5-4 to TRBJ1-1; D is unclear. V was shortened by 0 bases and J by 2 bases, with 17 bases between the two germline ends. Germline V gene sequence: CDR1 SGHNT, CDR2 YYREEE (reference sequence). The CDR3 is 17 residues long. The CDR3 region is CASSLGSAGQTNTEAFF. In DNA, the CDR3 is TGTGCCAGCAGCTTGGGCTCAGCAGGCCAAACCAACACTGAAGCTTTCTTT. The whole variable domain, remainder taken from reference TRBV5-4 and TRBJ1-1, is ETGVTQSPTHLIKTRGQQVTLRCSSQSGHNTVSWYQQALGQGPQFIFQYYREEENGRGNFPPRFSGLQFPNYSSELNVNALELDDSALYLCASSLGSAGQTNTEAFFGQGTRLTVV.

This rearrangement joins TRBV2 to TRBJ1-6, with D possibly matching TRBD1 (5 bases). Trimming cost V 8 bases and J 8 bases, with 16 bases left between them. Germline V CDR1 and CDR2: SNHLY, FYNNEI. The CDR3 loop spans 14 amino acids. Written as DNA, the CDR3 is TGTGCCAGCCAACCGACAGCCAGGGATTCACCCCTCCACTTT. The encoded protein is CASQPTARDSPLHF.

V and J are TRBV18 and TRBJ1-6; weak D call: TRBD1 (5 bases). In germline, CDR1 is KGHSH, CDR2 LQKENI. CDR3 length: 16 amino acids. With 3 bases removed from V and 10 bases from J, the gap between germline ends came to 19 bases. The CDR3 is CASSPEVPGTGSPLHF. As DNA, the CDR3 is TGTGCCAGCTCACCTGAGGTACCTGGGACTGGCTCACCCCTCCACTTT.

The chain uses TRBV7-3 and TRBJ1-1; no clear D. Trimming left V 0 bases short and J 1 base short, with 9 bases between. CDR1 SGHTA and CDR2 FQGTGA come from the germline V gene. This CDR3 is built from 15 residues. Here the CDR3 reads CASSLTAGGNTEAFF. The CDR3 nucleotides read TGTGCCAGCAGCTTAACGGCGGGAGGGAACACTGAAGCTTTCTTT.

The chain links TRBV19 to TRBJ1-4; the D gene is possibly TRBD1 (6 bases). The CDR3 contains 14 residues. V shed 6 bases and J shed 5 bases, with 13 bases lying between them. The germline CDR1 and CDR2 sequences are LNHDA and SQIVND (reference sequence). The CDR3 loop is CASRFGQINEKLFF. The CDR3 nucleotides are TGTGCCAGTAGATTCGGACAGATAAATGAAAAACTGTTTTTT.

V and J are TRBV29-1 and TRBJ2-1, with 8 positions matching TRBD1. Trimming removed 2 bases from V and 6 bases from J; junction bases left unmatched: 9. The CDR3 is 15 amino acids. Germline V gene data show CDR1 as SQVTM and CDR2 as ANQGSEA. The CDR3 DNA is TGCAGCGTTGAATGGGCCGGACAGGGCTTCAATGAGCAGTTCTTC. It codes for CSVEWAGQGFNEQFF.

This chain links TRBV28 with TRBJ1-2, with no clear D. From germline, CDR1 is MDHEN and CDR2 SYDVKM. The CDR3 has 12 residues. V lost 3 bases, J lost 4 bases, and 6 bases lay in between. CDR3 in DNA: TGTGCCAGCAGTTTGCAGTCCTATGGCTACACCTTC. Residues: CASSLQSYGYTF.

This clone was seen only once. DNA of the CDR3: TGTGCCAGCAGCCCCATAGCTTCGACAGGCTCTGGAAACACCATATATTTT. Residues: CASSPIASTGSGNTIYF. J is TRBJ1-3 and V is TRBV3-1 (or the pseudogene TRBV3-2); possible D gene TRBD1, 6 bases. V lost 4 bases, J lost 0 bases, and 16 bases lay in between. The CDR3 is made up of 17 amino acids. Germline V gene data show CDR1 as LGHDT and CDR2 as YNNKEL (reference sequence).

This rearrangement joins TRBV28 to TRBJ2-7; TRBD1 aligns across 11 bases. The CDR3 totals 15 residues. The germline CDR1 and CDR2 sequences are MDHEN and SYDVKM. Unmatched junction bases numbered 9, after V lost 5 bases and J lost 6 bases. The CDR3: CASSPSGTGGGEQYF. CDR3 in DNA: TGTGCCAGCAGTCCCTCCGGGACAGGGGGGGGCGAGCAGTACTTC. The complete variable domain, with remaining parts taken from reference TRBV28 and TRBJ2-7, reads DVKVTQSSRYLVKRTGEKVFLECVQDMDHENMFWYRQDPGLGLRLIYFSYDVKMKEKGDIPEGYSVSREKKERFSLILESASTNQTSMYLCASSPSGTGGGEQYFGPGTRLTVT.

V and J are TRBV13 and TRBJ1-1; perhaps TRBD1 as D (6 bases). This CDR3 spans 11 amino acids. V shed 6 bases and J shed 8 bases, with 10 bases lying between them. Germline CDR1 and CDR2: PRHDT and FYEKMQ (reference sequence). CDR3 sequence reads: CASRKDSEAFF. For the CDR3, the DNA is TGTGCCAGCAGGAAGGACAGCGAAGCTTTCTTT. The full variable domain, its missing parts supplied by reference TRBV13 and TRBJ1-1, is AAGVIQSPRHLIKEKRETATLKCYPIPRHDTVYWYQQGPGQDPQFLISFYEKMQSDKGSIPDRFSAQQFSDYHSELNMSSLELGDSALYFCASRKDSEAFFGQGTRLTVV.

The rearrangement joins TRBV5-5 to TRBJ2-1; 10 positions agree with TRBD2. The CDR3 consists of 17 residues. V was pared by 2 bases and J by 4 bases, with 9 bases of the junction left unmatched. Germline CDR1 SGHKS, CDR2 YYEKEE (reference sequence). CDR3 loop: CASSFFSGRTGYNEQFF. CDR3 sequence (DNA): TGTGCCAGCAGCTTTTTTAGCGGGAGGACAGGTTACAATGAGCAGTTCTTC.

This clone was counted once. V and J are TRBV9 and TRBJ2-1, with 9 bases fitting TRBD2. Germline trimming cut 3 bases from V and 6 bases from J; bases unmatched to any gene: 1. Per germline, CDR1 SGDLS and CDR2 YYNGEE. The CDR3 contains 13 residues. The CDR3 sequence is CASSELAGNEQFF. The CDR3 DNA sequence: TGTGCCAGCAGCGAACTAGCGGGCAATGAGCAGTTCTTC.

The chain has TRBV11-2 and TRBJ2-2, with 8 bases aligning to TRBD2. Per the germline V gene, CDR1 is SGHAT and CDR2 is FQNNGV. Unmatched junction bases numbered 4, after V lost 6 bases and J lost 1 base. The CDR3 length is 15 residues. The chain's CDR3 is CASRRLARNTGELFF. The CDR3 nucleotides are TGTGCCAGCAGGAGACTAGCGAGGAACACCGGGGAGCTGTTTTTT.

The chain combines TRBV11-3 with TRBJ2-7; tentative D call: TRBD1 (5 bases). V was clipped by 0 bases and J by 6 bases, with 9 bases between them. Germline loops: CDR1 SGHNT, CDR2 YENEEA. This CDR3 contains 13 residues. CDR3 coding DNA: TGTGCCAGCAGCTTAGATTACAGGAGCGAGCAGTACTTC. Its protein is CASSLDYRSEQYF.